This T cell receptor (beta chain) was retrieved from a study of blood T cell repertoires in COVID-19. Study-wide background: Sources were T cells, B-cell-depleted T cells, or PBMCs; the material itself was cDNA or gDNA.

The CDR3 sequence is 15 residues long. Germline CDR1 reads SGHRS; CDR2 reads YFSETQ. V lost 3 bases and J lost 1, with 13 bases in between. Authors' methods: Researchers report that nucleated cell counts were estimated from reference gene primer amplification. TCRdb keeps only in-frame clones here, not all; method: immunoSEQ multiplex PCR. D and trimming come from the DNA, and the V and J calls and clone size come from that table. The sample yields hundreds of thousands of clones, around 90% seen once. This clone was recorded only once. This sequence originates from a woman between 50 and 59 years old who had recovered from COVID-19. V gene TRBV5-1 combines with J gene TRBJ2-5; a weak D match, TRBD2 (6 bases). Sequencing input: peripheral blood. CDR3 amino acids: CASSSAGTSQETQYF. DNA of the CDR3: TGCGCCAGCAGCTCTGCCGGGACTTCCCAAGAGACCCAGTACTTC.